The clone carrying this TCR beta chain was counted ten times or more. The antigen remains undetermined. Germline V lookup: CDR1 SGHNT, CDR2 YENEEA. The CDR3 is 11 amino acids. Between the trimmed V and J ends, which lost 2 bases and 5 bases, there was a span of 2 bases. The sample comes from a study of read filtering for tumor transcriptome and immune sequencing. Study overall: After DNase treatment, RNA was made into whole-transcriptome libraries.

From approximately 400 ng of RNA, a library with molecular barcoded alpha/delta and beta/gamma adaptors was made. TCRdb re-called the reads through MiXCR, storing one row per CDR3 protein. This table holds around 38,000 distinct CDR3 sequences, roughly 13% found once. Findings and caveats of the study: In IR-seq, single-read clonotypes were roughly 80% of clonotypes but around 3.5% of reads.

Input material: a population of CD138-negative cells sorted from bone marrow. This chain uses TRBV11-3 with TRBJ2-3; D not certain. The source of this sequence is a donor at least 40 years old with multiple myeloma. CDR3 residues: CASSLRDTQYF. CDR3 nucleotides: TGTGCCAGCAGCTTAAGAGATACGCAGTATTTT.